Presented here are 25 T cell receptor beta chains from one specimen sequenced in a study of blood T cell repertoires in COVID-19. This table comes from immunoSEQ multiplex PCR, and its TCRdb copy is limited to in-frame clones, with some not included. The table records about 250,000 clones, around nine tenths of them present only once. Sequencing was carried out using peripheral blood. The origin of the receptors is a woman aged 55-69 years who had recovered from COVID-19.

This rearrangement joins TRBV29-1 to TRBJ1-6, with 10 bases aligning to TRBD1. Losses at the gene ends were 7 bases for V and 7 bases for J; bases not matched to a gene: 4. This CDR3 comprises 13 residues. Germline V gene sequence: CDR1 SQVTM, CDR2 ANQGSEA. The CDR3 loop reads CSARDRGNSPLHF. The CDR3 bases are TGCAGCGCCAGGGACAGGGGAAATTCACCCCTCCACTTT.

The gene calls are TRBV28 and TRBJ1-1, with D uncertain. Germline V lookup: CDR1 MDHEN, CDR2 SYDVKM. The CDR3 is 14 residues long. With 2 bases removed from V and 4 bases from J, the gap between germline ends came to 11 bases. The CDR3 loop reads CASSLSGEPTEAFF. DNA of the CDR3: TGTGCCAGCAGTTTAAGCGGGGAACCCACTGAAGCTTTCTTT.

The chain is built from TRBV3-1 (or the pseudogene TRBV3-2) and TRBJ2-7, with 8 bases matching TRBD2. The CDR3 consists of 14 residues. In germline, CDR1 is LGHDT, CDR2 YNNKEL (reference sequence). V was pared by 4 bases and J by 2 bases, with 4 bases of the junction left unmatched. CDR3 sequence: CASSPSGLAYEQYF. The CDR3 DNA follows: TGTGCCAGCAGCCCATCGGGACTAGCCTACGAGCAGTACTTC.

CDR3 coding DNA: TGTGCCAGCAGCTTGGCCTCGGGGGGAGGGGAGACCCAGTACTTC. It translates to CASSLASGGGETQYF. This chain uses TRBV5-4 with TRBJ2-5; 7 bases agree with TRBD2. In germline, CDR1 is SGHNT, CDR2 YYREEE (reference sequence). The CDR3 runs 15 residues. Losses at the gene ends were 0 bases for V and 5 bases for J; bases not matched to a gene: 7. Based on the CDR3 plus reference TRBV5-4 and TRBJ2-5, the full variable domain is ETGVTQSPTHLIKTRGQQVTLRCSSQSGHNTVSWYQQALGQGPQFIFQYYREEENGRGNFPPRFSGLQFPNYSSELNVNALELDDSALYLCASSLASGGGETQYFGPGTRLLVL.

In regard to this clone: This could be a read error, since a much larger clone is one nucleotide away. This chain uses TRBV11-1 with TRBJ2-2; the match to TRBD1 covers 8 bases. J was trimmed by 1 base and V by 0 bases; bases with no gene match: 1. The CDR3 length is 16 residues. Germline V CDR1 and CDR2: SGHAT, FQDESV (reference sequence). CDR3 bases: TGTGCCAGCAGCTTAGCGGGGACAGGGAACACCGGGGAGCTGTTTTTT. Protein sequence: CASSLAGTGNTGELFF.

To note about this clone: Other DNA sequences within the sample encode an identical CDR3. The V and J genes are TRBV19 and TRBJ1-4, with 7 positions matching TRBD1. The germline gives CDR1 LNHDA, CDR2 SQIVND (reference sequence). Germline trimming cut 5 bases from V and 6 bases from J; bases unmatched to any gene: 6. This CDR3 spans 14 amino acids. For the CDR3, the DNA is TGTGCCAGTAGTTCGAGGGGGCGAGATGAAAAACTGTTTTTT. Translation: CASSSRGRDEKLFF. Full variable domain (rest looked up from reference TRBV19 and TRBJ1-4): DGGITQSPKYLFRKEGQNVTLSCEQNLNHDAMYWYRQDPGQGLRLIYYSQIVNDFQKGDIAEGYSVSREKKESFPLTVTSAQKNPTAFYLCASSSRGRDEKLFFGSGTQLSVL.

This clone was recorded only once. The chain joins TRBV10-3 to TRBJ2-6; the match to TRBD2 covers 7 bases. The V gene's germline CDR1 is ENHRY and CDR2 SYGVKD. Trimming took 3 bases from V and 4 from J; bases not matched to a gene: 15. The CDR3 extends over 19 amino acids. The CDR3 sequence is CAISDSGVASMAGANVLTF. The CDR3 coding sequence is TGTGCCATCAGTGACAGCGGGGTCGCTAGTATGGCCGGGGCCAACGTCCTGACTTTC.

CDR3 protein: CASSLTGQAIYGYTF. The CDR3, as DNA: TGTGCCAGCAGTTTAACGGGACAGGCTATCTATGGCTACACCTTC. V usage is TRBV28 and J usage is TRBJ1-2; 8 bases are shared with TRBD1. Germline V gene data show CDR1 as MDHEN and CDR2 as SYDVKM. This CDR3 contains 15 residues. V trimming: 2 bases; J trimming: 4 bases; junction bases outside the gene matches: 6.

This chain joins TRBV2 and TRBJ1-4; D gene unclear. From germline, CDR1 is SNHLY and CDR2 FYNNEI. Trimming cost V 6 bases and J 0 bases, with 11 bases left between them. This CDR3 is 15 amino acids long. CDR3 loop: CASSWNSATNEKLFF. As DNA, the CDR3 is TGTGCCAGCAGCTGGAACAGTGCAACTAATGAAAAACTGTTTTTT.

The rearrangement links TRBV5-1 to TRBJ2-3; perhaps TRBD1 as D (6 bases). There are 17 residues in the CDR3. Germline CDR1 reads SGHRS; CDR2 reads YFSETQ. V lost 0 bases, J lost 5 bases, and 19 bases lay in between. CDR3 amino acids: CASSLAQGQASGDTQYF. The CDR3 nucleotides are TGCGCCAGCAGCTTGGCCCAGGGGCAAGCGTCGGGAGATACGCAGTATTTT.

The CDR3 spells CASRPPGRSNQPQHF. As DNA, the CDR3 is TGTGCCAGTAGACCGCCCGGGAGGAGCAATCAGCCCCAGCATTTT. J is TRBJ1-5 and V is TRBV19; no clear D gene. This CDR3 spans 15 amino acids. Per germline, CDR1 LNHDA and CDR2 SQIVND (reference sequence). The V gene lost 6 bases and the J gene lost 1 base, with 13 bases spanning the gap.

The CDR3 is CASSHRALETQYF. The DNA of the CDR3 is TGTGCCAGCAGCCACAGGGCGTTGGAGACCCAGTACTTC. The genes are TRBV25-1 and TRBJ2-5, with a tentative D call TRBD1 (6 bases). CDR3 size: 13 residues. The V end lost 6 bases, the J end lost 5 bases, and 13 bases lay between the germline ends. Germline V gene lookup returns CDR1 MGHDK and CDR2 SYGVNS.

This clone was seen a single time. The V and J genes are TRBV7-2 and TRBJ2-3, with 10 bases lining up with TRBD2. Losses at the gene ends were 1 base for V and 2 bases for J; bases not matched to a gene: 6. Germline V CDR1 and CDR2: SGHTA, FQGNSA. This CDR3 has 17 residues. This CDR3 is CASSLGLAGGYTDTQYF. CDR3 DNA: TGTGCCAGCAGCTTAGGTTTAGCGGGGGGTTACACAGATACGCAGTATTTT.

The chain couples TRBV7-3 to TRBJ2-7; 7 nucleotides match TRBD2. Trimming cost V 6 bases and J 2 bases; bases outside gene matches: 10. The CDR3 has 15 residues. Per the germline V gene, CDR1 is SGHTA and CDR2 is FQGTGA. Here the CDR3 reads CASRRFGGRPYEQYF. The CDR3 DNA is TGTGCCAGCAGGCGGTTCGGGGGGAGACCCTACGAGCAGTACTTC. Drawing the rest from reference TRBV7-3 and TRBJ2-7, the complete variable domain is GAGVSQTPSNKVTEKGKYVELRCDPISGHTALYWYRQSLGQGPEFLIYFQGTGAADDSGLPNDRFFAVRPEGSVSTLKIQRTERGDSAVYLCASRRFGGRPYEQYFGPGTRLTVT.

The chain employs TRBV19 and TRBJ2-3, with TRBD1 identical over 8 bases. The CDR3 totals 15 residues. Trimming removed 5 bases from V and 4 bases from J; junction bases left unmatched: 8. Looked up from germline, CDR1 is LNHDA and CDR2 is SQIVND (reference sequence). The CDR3: CASSLRTGSPDTQYF. CDR3 DNA: TGTGCCAGTAGTTTACGGACAGGGAGTCCAGATACGCAGTATTTT.

The chain combines TRBV27 with TRBJ1-6, with D maybe TRBD1 (5 bases). The length of the CDR3 is 16 residues. V gave up 6 bases and J gave up 4 bases, with 16 bases separating them. Germline V CDR1 and CDR2: MNHEY, SMNVEV (reference sequence). CDR3 in DNA: TGTGCCAGCAGGTCCGGGTTCGGGGGATATAATTCACCCCTCCACTTT. Protein sequence: CASRSGFGGYNSPLHF.

The gene calls are TRBV2 and TRBJ2-1; TRBD2 aligns across 13 bases. There are 16 residues in the CDR3. Trimming cost V 6 bases and J 6 bases; bases outside gene matches: 8. CDR1 and CDR2 from the germline V gene are SNHLY and FYNNEI. The CDR3 sequence: CASRIRTSGGPNEQFF. As DNA, the CDR3 is TGTGCCAGCAGGATTAGGACTAGCGGGGGCCCCAATGAGCAGTTCTTC.

Points on this clone: Other nucleotide sequences from this sample produce the same CDR3. The chain combines TRBV5-1 with TRBJ2-3; D not certain. Per the germline V gene, CDR1 is SGHRS and CDR2 is YFSETQ. The length of the CDR3 is 13 residues. Trimming removed 1 base at V and 0 bases at J, with 3 bases between. The CDR3 is CASSLSSTDTQYF. CDR3 DNA sequence: TGCGCCAGCAGCTTGAGCAGCACAGATACGCAGTATTTT.

J is TRBJ1-2 and V is TRBV28; D is undetermined. Trimming stripped 2 bases from V and 4 bases from J, with 5 bases between. The CDR3 covers 12 residues. Germline V lookup: CDR1 MDHEN, CDR2 SYDVKM. The CDR3 nucleotides are TGTGCCAGCAGTTTACCACTCTATGGCTACACCTTC. Translated, it gives CASSLPLYGYTF.

The chain couples TRBV11-2 to TRBJ2-2; D not resolved. V was shortened by 4 bases and J by 5 bases, with 14 bases between the two germline ends. This CDR3 comprises 15 residues. Per germline, CDR1 SGHAT and CDR2 FQNNGV. The CDR3 bases are TGTGCCAGCAGCTCACTCCGGGTGGCAACCGGGGAGCTGTTTTTT. Encoded protein: CASSSLRVATGELFF.

The chain uses TRBV5-4 and TRBJ2-1, with a possible D match to TRBD2 (7 bases). Germline CDR1 and CDR2: SGHNT and YYREEE (reference sequence). This CDR3 is built from 14 residues. The V and J ends lost 6 bases and 4 bases respectively, with 14 bases between them. The chain's CDR3 is CASTPEGGYNEQFF. CDR3 DNA sequence: TGTGCCAGCACCCCAGAGGGGGGGTACAATGAGCAGTTCTTC. Supplemented by reference TRBV5-4 and TRBJ2-1, the full variable domain reads ETGVTQSPTHLIKTRGQQVTLRCSSQSGHNTVSWYQQALGQGPQFIFQYYREEENGRGNFPPRFSGLQFPNYSSELNVNALELDDSALYLCASTPEGGYNEQFFGPGTRLTVL.

The chain couples TRBV6-2 or TRBV6-3 to TRBJ2-1; a weak D match, TRBD1 (5 bases). The CDR3 contains 13 residues. CDR1 MNHEY and CDR2 SVGEGT come from the germline V gene. Trimming cost V 4 bases and J 14 bases, with 18 bases left between them. The CDR3 is CASSWGPKTEEFF. CDR3 nucleotide sequence: TGTGCCAGCAGTTGGGGCCCGAAGACAGAAGAGTTCTTC.

The chain couples TRBV5-4 to TRBJ1-2, with a tentative D call TRBD1 (5 bases). This CDR3 region has 15 residues. CDR1 is SGHNT, CDR2 YYREEE, per germline (reference sequence). Trimming removed 4 bases at V and 5 bases at J, with 18 bases between. The CDR3 DNA reads as TGTGCCAGCAGCCAGTCCACGGGGGGGGTGTATGGCTACACCTTC. Translated, it gives CASSQSTGGVYGYTF.

The V call is TRBV14, the J call TRBJ1-1; 7 bases match TRBD1. The CDR3 length is 13 residues. After removal of 4 bases from V and 7 bases from J, the junction contained 6 bases not matched to a gene. Germline-derived CDR1 and CDR2 are SGHDN and FVKESK. The CDR3 DNA sequence: TGTGCCAGCAGCCCAATTCGACAGGGTGAAGCTTTCTTT. Protein product: CASSPIRQGEAFF.

This chain uses TRBV5-8 with TRBJ2-7; D gene unclear. The CDR3 totals 12 residues. Trimming shortened V by 2 bases and J by 6 bases, and 9 bases separated the two germline ends. Per the germline V gene, CDR1 is SGHTS and CDR2 is YDEGEE. CDR3 bases: TGTGCCAGCAGCTTCACCTCGGTCGAGCAGTACTTC. It encodes CASSFTSVEQYF.